A selection of T cell receptor beta chains follows, all from one sample in a study of beta chain features in type 1 diabetes. Sequencing used immunoSEQ multiplex PCR; TCRdb keeps in-frame clones, though not all of them. Of more than 350,000 clones in the sample, more than 9.5% were seen once. The sequencing input was naive CD4+ T cells from blood. Receptors were obtained from a woman younger than 35 in good health. Each CDR3 is given with its conserved first and last residue. A D gene is named only where the DNA matches it firmly. Size values are once, few and many counts, or a class for expanded clones, and some rows have none.

d_gene: -
j_gene: TRBJ1-5
abundance: -
len: 18
v_gene: TRBV15
CDR3aa: CATSRDSGGRGSNQPQHF
CDR3nt: TGTGCCACCAGCAGAGATTCTGGGGGAAGGGGTAGTAATCAGCCCCAGCATTTT

d_gene: TRBD2
j_gene: TRBJ2-3
abundance: few
len: 16
v_gene: TRBV9
CDR3aa: CASSGSGSGETDTQYF
CDR3nt: TGTGCCAGCAGCGGTAGCGGGAGCGGGGAAACAGATACGCAGTATTTT

d_gene: TRBD2
j_gene: TRBJ2-6
abundance: few
len: 18
v_gene: TRBV28
CDR3aa: CASSLMLAVPSGANVLTF
CDR3nt: TGTGCCAGCAGTTTGATGCTAGCGGTGCCCTCTGGGGCCAACGTCCTGACTTTC

d_gene: TRBD1
j_gene: TRBJ2-5
abundance: few
len: 15
v_gene: TRBV7-3
CDR3aa: CASSLTGTAQETQYF
CDR3nt: TGTGCCAGCAGCCTAACAGGGACAGCACAAGAGACCCAGTACTTC

d_gene: -
j_gene: TRBJ2-3
abundance: -
len: 16
v_gene: TRBV5-1
CDR3aa: CASSFGDVTPTDTQYF
CDR3nt: TGCGCCAGCAGCTTCGGAGATGTAACACCCACAGATACGCAGTATTTT

d_gene: -
j_gene: TRBJ2-1
abundance: -
len: 13
v_gene: TRBV25-1
CDR3aa: CASSEWGSREQFF
CDR3nt: TGTGCCAGCAGTGAATGGGGGTCCCGGGAGCAGTTCTTC

d_gene: TRBD1
j_gene: TRBJ2-1
abundance: few
len: 18
v_gene: TRBV5-1
CDR3aa: CASSLGTGRLSSYNEQFF
CDR3nt: TGCGCCAGCAGCTTGGGGACAGGGAGGCTGAGCTCCTACAATGAGCAGTTCTTC

d_gene: -
j_gene: TRBJ2-1
abundance: few
len: 15
v_gene: TRBV10-3
CDR3aa: CAISEGRGKGNEQFF
CDR3nt: TGTGCCATCAGTGAGGGTCGAGGGAAGGGGAATGAGCAGTTCTTC

d_gene: -
j_gene: TRBJ2-3
abundance: -
len: 12
v_gene: TRBV30
CDR3aa: CAWSVGSGTQYF
CDR3nt: TGTGCCTGGAGTGTAGGCAGTGGTACGCAGTATTTT

d_gene: -
j_gene: TRBJ2-1
abundance: -
len: 14
v_gene: TRBV30
CDR3aa: CAWKKVPSYNEQFF
CDR3nt: TGTGCCTGGAAAAAAGTCCCATCCTACAATGAGCAGTTCTTC

d_gene: -
j_gene: TRBJ2-1
abundance: -
len: 14
v_gene: TRBV29-1
CDR3aa: CSVEKQGPYNEQFF
CDR3nt: TGCAGCGTTGAAAAACAGGGCCCGTACAATGAGCAGTTCTTC

d_gene: -
j_gene: TRBJ2-1
abundance: few
len: 11
v_gene: TRBV6-6
CDR3aa: CASSRYNEQFF
CDR3nt: TGTGCCAGCAGTAGATACAATGAGCAGTTCTTC

d_gene: TRBD1
j_gene: TRBJ1-4
abundance: -
len: 16
v_gene: TRBV27
CDR3aa: CASSRTPGQNNEKLFF
CDR3nt: TGTGCCAGCAGCCGGACCCCGGGACAGAATAATGAAAAACTGTTTTTT

d_gene: -
j_gene: TRBJ1-5
abundance: -
len: 16
v_gene: TRBV28
CDR3aa: CASSFPRADSNQPQHF
CDR3nt: TGTGCCAGCAGTTTTCCCAGGGCCGATAGCAATCAGCCCCAGCATTTT

d_gene: -
j_gene: TRBJ1-2
abundance: -
len: 15
v_gene: TRBV9
CDR3aa: CASSVSGTALGGYTF
CDR3nt: TGTGCCAGCAGCGTGTCCGGGACCGCCCTGGGTGGCTACACCTTC

d_gene: TRBD1
j_gene: TRBJ2-5
abundance: few
len: 13
v_gene: TRBV29-1
CDR3aa: CSVRTGGTETQYF
CDR3nt: TGCAGCGTCCGGACAGGGGGCACAGAGACCCAGTACTTC

d_gene: TRBD1
j_gene: TRBJ1-4
abundance: -
len: 17
v_gene: TRBV9
CDR3aa: CASSVSAKTGGTEKLFF
CDR3nt: TGTGCCAGCAGCGTATCGGCCAAGACAGGGGGGACTGAAAAACTGTTTTTT

d_gene: -
j_gene: TRBJ2-2
abundance: -
len: 10
v_gene: TRBV7-9
CDR3aa: CASRAGELFF
CDR3nt: TGTGCCTCCAGGGCCGGGGAGCTGTTTTTT

d_gene: -
j_gene: TRBJ1-2
abundance: -
len: 15
v_gene: TRBV5-6
CDR3aa: CASSFGSLINYGYTF
CDR3nt: TGTGCCAGCAGCTTTGGCAGCCTAATTAACTATGGCTACACCTTC

d_gene: -
j_gene: TRBJ1-1
abundance: -
len: 14
v_gene: TRBV7-2
CDR3aa: CASSFSTLGTEAFF
CDR3nt: TGTGCCAGCAGCTTTAGTACACTAGGCACTGAAGCTTTCTTT

d_gene: -
j_gene: TRBJ1-5
abundance: -
len: 14
v_gene: TRBV30
CDR3aa: CAWSIWGGNQPQHF
CDR3nt: TGTGCCTGGAGTATTTGGGGTGGCAATCAGCCCCAGCATTTT

d_gene: TRBD1
j_gene: TRBJ1-2
abundance: -
len: 17
v_gene: TRBV28
CDR3aa: CASSPLGQGVSNYGYTF
CDR3nt: TGTGCCAGCAGTCCCCTAGGACAGGGAGTCTCTAACTATGGCTACACCTTC

d_gene: -
j_gene: TRBJ2-3
abundance: once
len: 14
v_gene: TRBV2
CDR3aa: CASSGTTSTDTQYF
CDR3nt: TGTGCCAGCAGTGGGACTACTAGCACAGATACGCAGTATTTT

d_gene: -
j_gene: TRBJ2-4
abundance: -
len: 14
v_gene: TRBV5-4
CDR3aa: CASSAPGTKNIQYF
CDR3nt: TGTGCCAGCAGCGCTCCCGGGACCAAAAACATTCAGTACTTC

d_gene: -
j_gene: TRBJ2-1
abundance: -
len: 16
v_gene: TRBV30
CDR3aa: CAWSVAGGPSYNEQFF
CDR3nt: TGTGCCTGGAGTGTAGCTGGCGGACCCTCCTACAATGAGCAGTTCTTC

d_gene: -
j_gene: TRBJ1-2
abundance: -
len: 13
v_gene: TRBV7-2
CDR3aa: CASSFATGYGYTF
CDR3nt: TGTGCCAGCAGCTTTGCCACAGGCTATGGCTACACCTTC

d_gene: -
j_gene: TRBJ2-1
abundance: few
len: 13
v_gene: TRBV7-8
CDR3aa: CASSLAWVYEQFF
CDR3nt: TGTGCCAGCAGCTTAGCGTGGGTGTATGAGCAGTTCTTC

d_gene: -
j_gene: TRBJ1-6
abundance: -
len: 14
v_gene: TRBV7-2
CDR3aa: CASSLVPGSSPLHF
CDR3nt: TGTGCCAGCAGCTTAGTTCCAGGGTCCTCACCCCTCCACTTT

d_gene: TRBD1
j_gene: TRBJ2-7
abundance: -
len: 20
v_gene: TRBV15
CDR3aa: CATSGGYRDRGLLLSYEQYF
CDR3nt: TGTGCCACCAGCGGAGGATACCGGGACAGGGGGTTATTACTCTCCTACGAGCAGTACTTC

d_gene: TRBD2
j_gene: TRBJ2-1
abundance: -
len: 14
v_gene: TRBV7-8
CDR3aa: CASRPRGEGNEQFF
CDR3nt: TGTGCCAGCAGGCCTCGGGGGGAGGGCAATGAGCAGTTCTTC

d_gene: TRBD1
j_gene: TRBJ2-5
abundance: few
len: 15
v_gene: TRBV11-2
CDR3aa: CASSFTTGGQETQYF
CDR3nt: TGTGCCAGCAGCTTTACAACAGGGGGCCAAGAGACCCAGTACTTC

d_gene: -
j_gene: TRBJ2-4
abundance: few
len: 13
v_gene: TRBV7-9
CDR3aa: CASSLVEVHIQYF
CDR3nt: TGTGCCAGCAGCTTAGTTGAGGTCCACATTCAGTACTTC

d_gene: -
j_gene: TRBJ1-4
abundance: few
len: 10
v_gene: TRBV30
CDR3aa: CAWKNEKLFF
CDR3nt: TGTGCCTGGAAGAATGAAAAACTGTTTTTT

d_gene: -
j_gene: TRBJ1-1
abundance: few
len: 13
v_gene: TRBV30
CDR3aa: CAWSPRDKGFGFF
CDR3nt: TGTGCCTGGAGTCCCCGGGACAAAGGGTTCGGTTTCTTT

d_gene: TRBD1
j_gene: TRBJ2-1
abundance: few
len: 15
v_gene: TRBV28
CDR3aa: CASSSSGTGENEQFF
CDR3nt: TGTGCCAGCAGTTCCTCCGGGACAGGGGAGAATGAGCAGTTCTTC

d_gene: -
j_gene: TRBJ2-7
abundance: -
len: 12
v_gene: TRBV11-3
CDR3aa: CASSLQGYEQYF
CDR3nt: TGTGCCAGCAGCCTACAGGGATACGAGCAGTACTTC

d_gene: -
j_gene: TRBJ1-6
abundance: -
len: 14
v_gene: TRBV7-9
CDR3aa: CASSVQGGGSPLHF
CDR3nt: TGTGCCAGCAGCGTACAGGGCGGCGGTTCACCCCTCCACTTT

d_gene: -
j_gene: TRBJ2-7
abundance: few
len: 12
v_gene: TRBV25-1
CDR3aa: CASKKEGREQYF
CDR3nt: TGTGCCAGCAAAAAGGAGGGCCGCGAGCAGTACTTC

d_gene: -
j_gene: TRBJ2-6
abundance: few
len: 16
v_gene: TRBV5-1
CDR3aa: CASSLDPGPGANVLTF
CDR3nt: TGCGCCAGCAGCTTGGATCCAGGTCCCGGGGCCAACGTCCTGACTTTC

d_gene: TRBD1
j_gene: TRBJ2-1
abundance: few
len: 19
v_gene: TRBV7-2
CDR3aa: CASSALSRAGTGVFDEQFF
CDR3nt: TGTGCCAGCAGCGCGCTATCACGAGCCGGGACAGGGGTTTTTGATGAGCAGTTCTTC

d_gene: -
j_gene: TRBJ2-1
abundance: few
len: 15
v_gene: TRBV19
CDR3aa: CASSIHLSSYNEQFF
CDR3nt: TGTGCCAGTAGTATTCACCTTAGCTCCTACAATGAGCAGTTCTTC

d_gene: TRBD1
j_gene: TRBJ1-1
abundance: few
len: 14
v_gene: TRBV5-5
CDR3aa: CASSVGQSNTEAFF
CDR3nt: TGTGCCAGCAGCGTGGGACAGAGTAACACTGAAGCTTTCTTT

d_gene: -
j_gene: TRBJ2-3
abundance: -
len: 16
v_gene: TRBV5-1
CDR3aa: CASSQEPASLTDTQYF
CDR3nt: TGCGCCAGCAGCCAAGAACCAGCGAGCCTCACAGATACGCAGTATTTT

d_gene: -
j_gene: TRBJ2-7
abundance: few
len: 13
v_gene: TRBV7-9
CDR3aa: CASLPALGGEQYF
CDR3nt: TGTGCCAGCCTCCCGGCCTTGGGGGGCGAGCAGTACTTC

d_gene: -
j_gene: TRBJ2-7
abundance: -
len: 12
v_gene: TRBV5-1
CDR3aa: CASSLGPPEQYF
CDR3nt: TGCGCCAGCAGCTTGGGGCCCCCCGAGCAGTACTTC